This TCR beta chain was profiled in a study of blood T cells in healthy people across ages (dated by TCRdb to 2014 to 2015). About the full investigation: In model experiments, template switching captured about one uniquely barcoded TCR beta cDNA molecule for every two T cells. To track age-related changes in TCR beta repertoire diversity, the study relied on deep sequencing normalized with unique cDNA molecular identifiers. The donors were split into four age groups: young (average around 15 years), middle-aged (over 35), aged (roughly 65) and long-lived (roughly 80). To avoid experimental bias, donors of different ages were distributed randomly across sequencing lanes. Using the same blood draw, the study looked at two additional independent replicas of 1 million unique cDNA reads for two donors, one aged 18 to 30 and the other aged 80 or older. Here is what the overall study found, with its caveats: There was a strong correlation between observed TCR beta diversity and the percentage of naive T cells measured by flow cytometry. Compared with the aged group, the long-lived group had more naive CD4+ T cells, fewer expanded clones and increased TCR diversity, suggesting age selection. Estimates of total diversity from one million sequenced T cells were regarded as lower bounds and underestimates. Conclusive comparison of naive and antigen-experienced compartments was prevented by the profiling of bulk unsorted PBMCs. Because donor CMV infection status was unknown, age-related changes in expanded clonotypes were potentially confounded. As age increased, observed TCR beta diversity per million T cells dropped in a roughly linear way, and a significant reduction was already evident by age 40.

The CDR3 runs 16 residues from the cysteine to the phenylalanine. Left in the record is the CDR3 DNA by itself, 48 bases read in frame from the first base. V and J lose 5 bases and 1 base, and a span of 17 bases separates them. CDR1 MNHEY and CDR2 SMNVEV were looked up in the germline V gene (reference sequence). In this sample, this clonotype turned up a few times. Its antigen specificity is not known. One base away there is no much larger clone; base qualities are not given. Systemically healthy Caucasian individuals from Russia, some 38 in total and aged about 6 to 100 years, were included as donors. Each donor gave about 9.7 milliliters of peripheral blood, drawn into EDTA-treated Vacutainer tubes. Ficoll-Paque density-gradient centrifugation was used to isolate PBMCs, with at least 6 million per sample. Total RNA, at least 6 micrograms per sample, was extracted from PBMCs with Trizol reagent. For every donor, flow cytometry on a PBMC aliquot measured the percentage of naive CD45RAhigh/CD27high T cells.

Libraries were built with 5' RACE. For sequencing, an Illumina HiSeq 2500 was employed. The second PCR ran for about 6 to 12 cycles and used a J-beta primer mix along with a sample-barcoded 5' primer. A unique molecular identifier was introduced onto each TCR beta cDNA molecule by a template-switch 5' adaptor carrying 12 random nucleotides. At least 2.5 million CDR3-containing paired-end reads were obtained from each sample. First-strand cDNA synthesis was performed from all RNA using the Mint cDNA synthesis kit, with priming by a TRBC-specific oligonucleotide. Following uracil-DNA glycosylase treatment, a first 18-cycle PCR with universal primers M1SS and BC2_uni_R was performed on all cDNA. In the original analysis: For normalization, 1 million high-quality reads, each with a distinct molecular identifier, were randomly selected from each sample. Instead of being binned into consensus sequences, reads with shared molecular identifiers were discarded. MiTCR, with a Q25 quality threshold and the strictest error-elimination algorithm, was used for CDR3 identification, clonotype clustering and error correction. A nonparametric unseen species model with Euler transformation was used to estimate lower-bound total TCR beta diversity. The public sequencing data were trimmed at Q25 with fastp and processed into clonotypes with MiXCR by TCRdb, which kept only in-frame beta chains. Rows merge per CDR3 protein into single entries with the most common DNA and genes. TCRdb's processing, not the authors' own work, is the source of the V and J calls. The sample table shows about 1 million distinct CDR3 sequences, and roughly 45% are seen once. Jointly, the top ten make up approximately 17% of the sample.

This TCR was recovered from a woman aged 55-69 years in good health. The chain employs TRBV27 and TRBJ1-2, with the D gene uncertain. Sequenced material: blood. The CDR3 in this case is CASSKGAGKFNYGYTF. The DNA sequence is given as TGTGCCAGCAGTAAAGGTGCCGGCAAATTTAACTATGGCTACACCTTC.